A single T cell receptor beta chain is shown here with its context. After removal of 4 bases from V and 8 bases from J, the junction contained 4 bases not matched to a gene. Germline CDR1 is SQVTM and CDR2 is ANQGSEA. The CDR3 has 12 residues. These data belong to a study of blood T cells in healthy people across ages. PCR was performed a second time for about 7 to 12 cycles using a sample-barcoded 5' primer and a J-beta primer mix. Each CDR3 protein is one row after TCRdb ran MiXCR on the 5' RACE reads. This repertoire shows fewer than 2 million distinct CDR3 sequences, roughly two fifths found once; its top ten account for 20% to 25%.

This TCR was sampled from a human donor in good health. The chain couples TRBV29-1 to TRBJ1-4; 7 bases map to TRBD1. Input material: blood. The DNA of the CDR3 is TGCAGCGTTGGACAGGGTGGGGAAAAACTGTTTTTT. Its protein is CSVGQGGEKLFF.